This T cell receptor (beta chain) stems from a study of T-cell memory formation after mild COVID-19. Study results and limitations: Certain responding clones were present in pre-infection memory, suggesting participation of cross-reactive memory. In second-wave clones peaking day 37, SARS-CoV-2 specificity remained unconfirmed.

TCR alpha and TCR beta cDNA libraries carrying sample barcodes and UMIs were produced by 5'RACE using constant-segment primers. One entry per CDR3 protein results from TCRdb running MiXCR on the 5' RACE reads. The table records approximately 250,000 distinct CDR3 sequences, over 15% of them present only once. Concerning this clonotype itself: Its specificity is unknown.

The CDR3 covers 15 residues. The V and J ends lost 4 bases and 8 bases, in that order; junction bases with no gene match: 11. In germline, CDR1 is MNHEY, CDR2 SVGAGI. This receptor was identified in a man in his late teens or twenties who had mild COVID-19 (a few samples of this study predate the infection). Cell type and time point are not known. The J gene is TRBJ1-2, the V gene TRBV6-5; 9 nucleotides align to TRBD1. Sample: PBMCs or a T cell subset sorted from them (not recorded which). CDR3 sequence: CASSSGTGSLWGYTF. The CDR3 nucleotides read TGTGCCAGCAGTTCCGGGACAGGGAGCTTGTGGGGCTACACCTTC.